This TCR beta chain was found in a study of cytomegalovirus exposure and HLA in healthy donors. Points from the study as a whole: Later analysis found that TCR beta chains associated with HLA were more clonally expanded than other, equally common chains. By a later analysis, the bulk of CMV-associated TCR beta chains appeared HLA-restricted.

Germline lookup yields CDR1 SGDLS and CDR2 YYNGEE. The V end was cut by 3 bases, the J end by 5 bases, with 11 bases between. The CDR3 sequence is 14 residues long. As concerns this clone: Its target is not known.

Healthy individuals who donated bone marrow served as the donors. The PCR had 60 Vbeta and 13 Jbeta primers. Sequencing was performed with immunoSEQ multiplex PCR; in TCRdb, only in-frame clones are kept and a portion is missing. The sample carries roughly 180,000 clones, 79% recorded once. The rearrangement uses TRBV9 and TRBJ2-2, with D perhaps TRBD1 (6 bases). This TCR derives from a girl aged 10 to 17 in good health and CMV-seropositive. Sequenced material: PBMCs. The CDR3 sequence: CASSGRRGTGELFF. In DNA, the CDR3 is TGTGCCAGCAGCGGCCGCAGGGGTACCGGGGAGCTGTTTTTT.